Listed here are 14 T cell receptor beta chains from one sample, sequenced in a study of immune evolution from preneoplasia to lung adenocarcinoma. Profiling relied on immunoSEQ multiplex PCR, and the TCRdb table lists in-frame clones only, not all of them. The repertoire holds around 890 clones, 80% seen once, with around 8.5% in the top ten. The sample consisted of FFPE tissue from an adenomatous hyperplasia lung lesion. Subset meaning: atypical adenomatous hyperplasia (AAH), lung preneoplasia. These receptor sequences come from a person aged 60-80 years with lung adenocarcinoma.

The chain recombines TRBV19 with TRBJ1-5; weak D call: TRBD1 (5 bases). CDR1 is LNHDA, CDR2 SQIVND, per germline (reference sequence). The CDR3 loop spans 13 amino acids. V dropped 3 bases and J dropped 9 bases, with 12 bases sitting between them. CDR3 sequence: CASSMQGLGPQHF. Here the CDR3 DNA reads TGTGCCAGTAGTATGCAGGGCCTAGGGCCCCAGCATTTT.

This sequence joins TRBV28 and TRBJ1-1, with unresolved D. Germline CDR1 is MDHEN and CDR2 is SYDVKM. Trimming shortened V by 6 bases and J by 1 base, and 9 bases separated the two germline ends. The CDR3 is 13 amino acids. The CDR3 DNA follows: TGTGCCAGCAGGCCCGCAGAGAACACTGAAGCTTTCTTT. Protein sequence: CASRPAENTEAFF.

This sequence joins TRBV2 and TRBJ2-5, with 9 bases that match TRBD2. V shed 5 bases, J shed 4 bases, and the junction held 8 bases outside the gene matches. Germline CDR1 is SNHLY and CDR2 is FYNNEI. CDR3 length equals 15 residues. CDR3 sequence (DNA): TGTGCCAGCAGTAACGGCGGGGGGGCAGGAGAGACCCAGTACTTC. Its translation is CASSNGGGAGETQYF.

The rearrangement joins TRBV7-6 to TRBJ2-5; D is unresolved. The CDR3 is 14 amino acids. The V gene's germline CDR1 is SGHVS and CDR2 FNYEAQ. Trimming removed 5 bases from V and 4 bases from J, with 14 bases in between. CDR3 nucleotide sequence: TGTGCCAGCAGCCCTCAACCCCCGGCAGAGACCCAGTACTTC. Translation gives CASSPQPPAETQYF. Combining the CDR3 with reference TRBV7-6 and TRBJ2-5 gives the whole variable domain GAGVSQSPRYKVTKRGQDVALRCDPISGHVSLYWYRQALGQGPEFLTYFNYEAQQDKSGLPNDRFSAERPEGSISTLTIQRTEQRDSAMYRCASSPQPPAETQYFGPGTRLLVL.

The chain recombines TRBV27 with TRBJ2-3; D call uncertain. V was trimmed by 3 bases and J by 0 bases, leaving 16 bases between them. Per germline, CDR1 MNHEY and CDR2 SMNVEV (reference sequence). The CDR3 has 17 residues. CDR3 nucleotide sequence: TGTGCCAGCAGTTTCTCTGATAAATTGTCTAGCACAGATACGCAGTATTTT. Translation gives CASSFSDKLSSTDTQYF.

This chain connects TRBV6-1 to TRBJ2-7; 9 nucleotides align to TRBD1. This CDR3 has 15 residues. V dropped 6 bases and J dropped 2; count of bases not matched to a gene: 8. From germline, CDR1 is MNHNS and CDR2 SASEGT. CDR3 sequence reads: CASRSSGTGTYEQYF. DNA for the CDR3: TGTGCCAGCAGAAGCTCCGGGACAGGGACCTACGAGCAGTACTTC.

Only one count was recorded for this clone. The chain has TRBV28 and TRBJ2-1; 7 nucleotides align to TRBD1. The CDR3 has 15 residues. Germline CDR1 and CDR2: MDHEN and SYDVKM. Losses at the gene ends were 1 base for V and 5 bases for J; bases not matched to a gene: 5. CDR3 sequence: CASSLFGTENNEQFF. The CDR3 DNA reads TGTGCCAGCAGTTTATTCGGGACAGAGAACAATGAGCAGTTCTTC.

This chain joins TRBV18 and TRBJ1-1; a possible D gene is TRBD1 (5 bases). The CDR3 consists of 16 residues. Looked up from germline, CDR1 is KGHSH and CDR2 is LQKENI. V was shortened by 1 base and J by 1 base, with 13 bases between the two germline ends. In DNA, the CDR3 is TGTGCCAGCTCACCACGGGGCGCAGGTTCGAACACTGAAGCTTTCTTT. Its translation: CASSPRGAGSNTEAFF.

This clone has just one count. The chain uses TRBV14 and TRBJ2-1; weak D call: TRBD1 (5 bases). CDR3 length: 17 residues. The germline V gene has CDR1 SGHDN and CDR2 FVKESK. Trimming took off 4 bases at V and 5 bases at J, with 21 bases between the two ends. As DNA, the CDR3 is TGTGCCAGCAGCCCCCTACTTGGGGCGACCGACCACAATGAGCAGTTCTTC. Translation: CASSPLLGATDHNEQFF.

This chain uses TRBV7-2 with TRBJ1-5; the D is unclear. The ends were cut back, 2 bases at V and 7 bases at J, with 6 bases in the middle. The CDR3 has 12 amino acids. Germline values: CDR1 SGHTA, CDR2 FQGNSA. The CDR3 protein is CASSLMGQPQHF. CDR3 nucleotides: TGTGCCAGCAGCTTAATGGGCCAGCCCCAGCATTTT.

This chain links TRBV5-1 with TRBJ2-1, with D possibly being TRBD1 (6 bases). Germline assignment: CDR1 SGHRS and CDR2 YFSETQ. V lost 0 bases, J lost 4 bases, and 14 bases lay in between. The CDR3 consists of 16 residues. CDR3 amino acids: CASSLEVAGVYNEQFF. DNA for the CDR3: TGCGCCAGCAGCTTGGAAGTGGCAGGGGTGTACAATGAGCAGTTCTTC.

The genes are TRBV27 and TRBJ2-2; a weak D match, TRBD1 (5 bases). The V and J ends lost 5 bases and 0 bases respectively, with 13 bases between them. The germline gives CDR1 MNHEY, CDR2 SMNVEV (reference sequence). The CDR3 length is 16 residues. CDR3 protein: CASSTPQGTNTGELFF. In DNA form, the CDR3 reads TGTGCCAGCAGTACCCCCCAGGGCACGAACACCGGGGAGCTGTTTTTT.

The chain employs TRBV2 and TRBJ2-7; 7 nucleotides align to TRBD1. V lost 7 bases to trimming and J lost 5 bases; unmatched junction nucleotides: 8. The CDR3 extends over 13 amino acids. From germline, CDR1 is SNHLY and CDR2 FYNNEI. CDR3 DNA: TGTGCCAGCATAAGAGACAGGGCCAACGAGCAGTACTTC. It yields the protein CASIRDRANEQYF.

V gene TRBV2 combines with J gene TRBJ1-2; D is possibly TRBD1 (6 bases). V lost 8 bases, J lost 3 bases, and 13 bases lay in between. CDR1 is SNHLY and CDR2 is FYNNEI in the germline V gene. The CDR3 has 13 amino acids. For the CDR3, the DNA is TGTGCCAGCCAACAGGGAGTCGACTATGGCTACACCTTC. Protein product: CASQQGVDYGYTF. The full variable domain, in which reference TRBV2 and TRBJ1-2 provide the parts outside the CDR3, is EPEVTQTPSHQVTQMGQEVILRCVPISNHLYFYWYRQILGQKVEFLVSFYNNEISEKSEIFDDQFSVERPDGSNFTLKIRSTKLEDSAMYFCASQQGVDYGYTFGSGTRLTVV.